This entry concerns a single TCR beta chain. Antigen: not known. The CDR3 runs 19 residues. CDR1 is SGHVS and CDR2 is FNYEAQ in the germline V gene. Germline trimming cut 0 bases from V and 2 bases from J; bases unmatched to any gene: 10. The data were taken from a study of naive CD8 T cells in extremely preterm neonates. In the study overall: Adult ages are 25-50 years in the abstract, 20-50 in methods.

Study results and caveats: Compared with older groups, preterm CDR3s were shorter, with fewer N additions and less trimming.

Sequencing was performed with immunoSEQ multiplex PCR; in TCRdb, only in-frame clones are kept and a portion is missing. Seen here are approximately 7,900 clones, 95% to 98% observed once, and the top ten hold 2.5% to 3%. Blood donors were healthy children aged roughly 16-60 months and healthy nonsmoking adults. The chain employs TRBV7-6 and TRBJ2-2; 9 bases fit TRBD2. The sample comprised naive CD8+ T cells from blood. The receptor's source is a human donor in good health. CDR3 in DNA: TGTGCCAGCAGCTTAGCCCTCGTGACGACTAGCGGAAACACCGGGGAGCTGTTTTTT. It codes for CASSLALVTTSGNTGELFF.